The clone carrying this T cell receptor (beta chain) was found many times. CDR1 is GTSNPN and CDR2 is SVGIG in the germline V gene (reference sequence). With 3 bases clipped from V and 2 bases from J, the junction kept 3 bases outside the gene matches. The CDR3 loop spans 15 amino acids. The sample originates from a study of prognosis after radiotherapy for stage I lung cancer. Using two-round multiplex PCR, the authors amplified TCR beta CDR3 from genomic DNA. Round one of PCR was performed, and it used primers specific to each TRBV and TRBJ gene. TCRdb reprocessed the multiplex PCR reads with MiXCR, giving one entry per CDR3 protein. The sample has tens of thousands of distinct CDR3 sequences, around 43% seen once; the top ten hold less than 35%.

Sequencing was performed on PBMCs, taken before or after stereotactic body radiation therapy (not recorded which). The chain joins TRBV30 to TRBJ2-2; 10 nucleotides align to TRBD1. This clonotype was sampled from a donor aged 50 or older with non-small cell lung cancer. CDR3 coding DNA: TGTGCCTGGAGCGGACAGGGGGGAAACACCGGGGAGCTGTTTTTT. It yields the protein CAWSGQGGNTGELFF.